This T cell receptor beta chain was identified during a study of shared clonotypes between healthy human individuals. CDR3 length equals 12 residues. CDR1 is MDHEN, CDR2 SYDVKM, per germline. The naive CD8 population came from CD45RO-negative cells selected for CCR7, without terminally differentiated effector memory CD45RA+ cells. The method was immunoSEQ multiplex PCR; TCRdb's version includes in-frame clones alone and lacks a portion of them. The repertoire consists of hundreds of thousands of clones, with approximately 96% occurring once and the leading ten covering about 0.11%. The source material was naive CD8+ T cells sorted from blood. This TCR was recovered from a woman aged 25 to 39 in good health. The chain links TRBV28 to TRBJ2-5; the D gene is possibly TRBD1 (5 bases). The J call is uncertain, as TRBJ2-7 better fits the DNA end. This chain's CDR3 is CASRPDRYEQYF. The CDR3 nucleotides are TGTGCCAGCAGACCCGACAGATACGAGCAGTACTTC.